The next 28 T cell receptor beta chains were all read from a single sample in a study of regulatory T cells in long-lasting Graves disease. Time point indicated: persistent/refractory GD, antithyroid drugs over 5 years with positive TRAb. RNA isolated from PBMCs was used to make the TCR library. With iRepertoire HTBI primers and Arm-PCR of CDR3 regions, TCR beta libraries were built. TCRdb independently ran MiXCR on the multiplex PCR reads; one entry per CDR3 protein. The table lists 300,000 to 350,000 distinct CDR3 sequences, around 20% of them singletons, with 29% in the top ten. Sequencing used peripheral blood mononuclear cells (PBMCs), obtained when the disease was refractory, from a patient treated with antithyroid drugs. The receptors shown here come from a female donor with Graves disease.

This clonotype came up many times. The CDR3 bases are TGTGCCACCAGTGCATCAGAAATACACAGGGAAAGGAAGACCCAGTACTTC. Protein product: CATSASEIHRERKTQYF. The chain employs TRBV24-1 and TRBJ2-5, with TRBD1 as a possible D gene (6 bases). Trimming shortened V by 5 bases and J by 6 bases, and 24 bases separated the two germline ends. The CDR3 has 17 residues. In germline, CDR1 is KGHDR, CDR2 SFDVKD.

V and J are TRBV24-1 and TRBJ2-5, with 7 bases that match TRBD2. Matching the DNA end better, TRBJ2-1 makes the J call doubtful. The CDR3 is 13 amino acids. Germline lookup yields CDR1 KGHDR and CDR2 SFDVKD. CDR3 in DNA: TGTGCCGCGGCCGGGAGGACGACGAATAAGCAGTTCTTC. Translated: CAAAGRTTNKQFF.

This clonotype was detected ten times or more. The chain couples TRBV3-1 to TRBJ2-4, with D possibly TRBD1 on 5 matching bases. The V end lost 1 base, the J end lost 1 base, and 14 bases lay between the germline ends. Germline assignment: CDR1 LGHDT and CDR2 YNNKEL (reference sequence). CDR3 length equals 17 residues. CDR3 loop: CASSQGKGIYAKNIQYF. CDR3 bases: TGTGCCAGCAGCCAAGGGAAGGGGATTTACGCCAAAAACATTCAGTACTTC.

This clonotype was picked up many times. The V gene is TRBV6-5, the J gene TRBJ1-6; perhaps TRBD1 as D (5 bases). CDR3 size: 16 residues. Per germline, CDR1 MNHEY and CDR2 SVGAGI. Trimming stripped 2 bases from V and 7 bases from J, with 15 bases between. CDR3 DNA sequence: TGTGCCAGCAGTTACGGGACGACAGATCGGAATTCACCCCTCCACTTT. Translated, it gives CASSYGTTDRNSPLHF.

The V gene is TRBV19, the J gene TRBJ2-2, with D possibly matching TRBD2 (5 bases). With 6 bases removed from V and 0 bases from J, the gap between germline ends came to 5 bases. Germline CDR1 LNHDA, CDR2 SQIVND (reference sequence). This CDR3 has 13 amino acids. CDR3 in DNA: TGTGCCAGTAGGGACTCGAACACCGGGGAGCTGTTTTTT. It is translated as CASRDSNTGELFF.

Ten or more counts support this clonotype. The chain uses TRBV19 and TRBJ2-2; no firm D call. In germline, CDR1 is LNHDA, CDR2 SQIVND (reference sequence). Trimming left V 7 bases short and J 7 bases short, with 16 bases between. This CDR3 has 14 amino acids. The CDR3 is CASTLGPVRGELFF. The CDR3 DNA is TGTGCCAGTACCCTCGGTCCCGTCCGCGGGGAGCTGTTTTTT. The full variable domain, in which reference TRBV19 and TRBJ2-2 provide the parts outside the CDR3, is DGGITQSPKYLFRKEGQNVTLSCEQNLNHDAMYWYRQDPGQGLRLIYYSQIVNDFQKGDIAEGYSVSREKKESFPLTVTSAQKNPTAFYLCASTLGPVRGELFFGEGSRLTVL.

This clonotype was seen at least ten times. V usage is TRBV2 and J usage is TRBJ2-7; maybe TRBD2 (6 bases). In germline, CDR1 is SNHLY, CDR2 FYNNEI. The CDR3 is 13 amino acids. Between the trimmed V and J ends, which lost 7 bases and 0 bases, there was a span of 10 bases. The CDR3 DNA is TGTGCCAGCATTCGGACTATCTCCTACGAGCAGTACTTC. It yields the protein CASIRTISYEQYF.

The chain links TRBV5-5 to TRBJ1-6, with TRBD1 matching over 7 bases. CDR1 and CDR2 (germline): SGHKS, YYEKEE (reference sequence). V lost 2 bases to trimming and J lost 1 base; unmatched junction nucleotides: 6. The length of the CDR3 is 17 residues. DNA of the CDR3: TGTGCCAGCAGCTTATCTAGGGGGCTTTCCTATAATTCACCCCTCCACTTT. Encoded protein: CASSLSRGLSYNSPLHF.

This clonotype was counted ten times or more. The chain links TRBV6-5 to TRBJ2-7; D is uncertain. The CDR3 sequence is 13 residues long. V was shortened by 3 bases and J by 1 base, with 7 bases between the two germline ends. Germline V gives CDR1 MNHEY, CDR2 SVGAGI. CDR3 DNA: TGTGCCAGCAGTTATGGGTTTTCCTACGAGCAGTACTTC. It yields the protein CASSYGFSYEQYF.

This clonotype was seen many times. This chain joins TRBV5-6 and TRBJ2-7, with D maybe TRBD2 (5 bases). The germline V and J ends were trimmed by 3 bases and 5 bases, with 15 bases remaining between them. The CDR3 is made up of 14 amino acids. Germline-derived CDR1 and CDR2 are SGHDT and YYEEEE. The CDR3 sequence is CASSWIGGPHEQYF. The DNA for the CDR3 is TGTGCCAGCAGCTGGATCGGCGGGCCGCACGAGCAGTACTTC.

This clonotype has more than one count but fewer than ten. This rearrangement joins TRBV4-3 to TRBJ1-1, with 11 bases that match TRBD1. Germline CDR1 is LGHNA and CDR2 is YSLEER. The CDR3 consists of 15 residues. J was trimmed by 4 bases and V by 2 bases; bases with no gene match: 3. CDR3 protein: CASSQMGQGGTEAFF. CDR3 coding DNA: TGCGCCAGCAGCCAAATGGGACAGGGGGGCACTGAAGCTTTCTTT.

This clonotype showed up many times. This chain connects TRBV11-2 to TRBJ1-1; the match to TRBD1 covers 7 bases. The CDR3 has 15 amino acids. V lost 4 bases to trimming and J lost 6 bases; unmatched junction nucleotides: 11. Germline V lookup: CDR1 SGHAT, CDR2 FQNNGV. Here the CDR3 reads CASSYHRGLISEAFF. Written as DNA, the CDR3 is TGTGCCAGCAGCTACCACAGGGGCTTGATCTCTGAAGCTTTCTTT.

This clonotype was observed at least ten times. The gene calls are TRBV28 and TRBJ1-1; D might be TRBD1 (5 bases). The CDR3 contains 14 residues. CDR1 is MDHEN and CDR2 is SYDVKM in the germline V gene. Trimming left V 5 bases short and J 2 bases short, with 12 bases between. CDR3 residues: CASSPHRGNTEAFF. The CDR3 DNA follows: TGTGCCAGCAGTCCCCACCGGGGCAACACTGAAGCTTTCTTT.

This clonotype was counted many times. The V gene is TRBV27, the J gene TRBJ1-1, with D unclear. Looked up from germline, CDR1 is MNHEY and CDR2 is SMNVEV (reference sequence). V lost 6 bases and J lost 0, with 8 bases in between. This CDR3 contains 13 residues. DNA of the CDR3: TGTGCCAGCAGCCAAGGAATGAACACTGAAGCTTTCTTT. It encodes CASSQGMNTEAFF.

The V and J genes are TRBV25-1 and TRBJ1-3; 8 bases are shared with TRBD1. This CDR3 contains 15 residues. V was clipped by 1 base and J by 7 bases; unmatched bases: 6. In germline, CDR1 is MGHDK, CDR2 SYGVNS. The CDR3 is CASSESQGAANTIYF. The DNA for the CDR3 is TGTGCCAGCAGTGAATCTCAGGGGGCAGCTAACACCATATATTTT.

This clonotype was seen repeatedly, ten times or more. This chain joins TRBV7-2 and TRBJ2-7; TRBD2 is a possible D gene (5 bases). Germline assignment: CDR1 SGHTA and CDR2 FQGNSA. The CDR3 spans 17 residues. Trimming took 1 base from V and 2 from J, leaving 18 bases between them. The CDR3 is CASSLVFIDGRTYEQYF. In nucleotides, the CDR3 is TGTGCCAGCAGCTTAGTCTTCATAGATGGGAGAACCTACGAGCAGTACTTC.

This clonotype was detected a few times. This chain joins TRBV4-1 and TRBJ1-2; the D is unclear. Germline V gene lookup returns CDR1 MGHRA and CDR2 YSYEKL. V dropped 7 bases and J dropped 1 base, with 13 bases sitting between them. This CDR3 contains 14 residues. The CDR3 region is CASKRTAYNYGYTF. The DNA of the CDR3 is TGCGCCAGCAAACGGACGGCATATAACTATGGCTACACCTTC.

To note about this clonotype: A far larger clone differs by one base, so this is likely a read error. A read error is likely, as this CDR3 ends without the conserved phenylalanine or tryptophan. The V call is TRBV12-3 or TRBV12-4, the J call TRBJ1-2; perhaps TRBD1 as D (6 bases). The CDR3 is 14 residues long. V dropped 5 bases and J dropped 4 bases, with 14 bases sitting between them. CDR3 nucleotides: TGTGCCAGCAGTGAAGAAACAGGGCTCTATGGCTACACCCTC. Translated, it gives CASSEETGLYGYTL.

The chain couples TRBV7-9 to TRBJ1-6; the match to TRBD1 covers 8 bases. In germline, CDR1 is SEHNR, CDR2 FQNEAQ (reference sequence). V lost 3 bases, J lost 15 bases, and 7 bases stayed unmatched. This CDR3 comprises 13 residues. The CDR3 reads CASSLTGELFLHF. The CDR3 nucleotides read TGTGCCAGCAGCTTGACAGGGGAACTATTCCTCCACTTT.

The rearrangement links TRBV11-2 to TRBJ2-7; 7 nucleotides agree with TRBD1. CDR3 length: 15 amino acids. Germline V gene data show CDR1 as SGHAT and CDR2 as FQNNGV. With V trimmed by 3 bases and J by 0 bases, 5 bases remained unmatched. Written as DNA, the CDR3 is TGTGCCAGCAGCTTTCTGGACAGGAGCTCCTACGAGCAGTACTTC. Protein product: CASSFLDRSSYEQYF.

This clonotype was seen repeatedly, ten times or more. The chain joins TRBV5-1 to TRBJ2-7; TRBD2 matches 12 bases. CDR1 and CDR2 (germline): SGHRS, YFSETQ. The CDR3 runs 15 residues. After removal of 4 bases from V and 7 bases from J, the junction contained 9 bases not matched to a gene. The CDR3 protein is CASSMSSGRAGEQYF. In nucleotides, the CDR3 is TGCGCCAGCAGCATGTCTAGCGGGAGGGCGGGGGAGCAGTACTTC.

This clonotype occurred once. This chain links TRBV12-3 or TRBV12-4 with TRBJ2-5, with D tentatively TRBD1 or TRBD2 (6 bases each). V lost 8 bases and J lost 8, with 21 bases in between. CDR3 size: 14 residues. CDR3 sequence (DNA): TGTGCCAGCCTTAGGGGGGCCGTTAGGGATACCCAGTACTTC. It is translated as CASLRGAVRDTQYF.

The V gene is TRBV30, the J gene TRBJ2-5; 9 positions agree with TRBD1. The CDR3 has 13 residues. Trimming at V came to 2 bases and at J to 4 bases, leaving 2 bases not matched to a gene. Per the germline V gene, CDR1 is GTSNPN and CDR2 is SVGIG (reference sequence). CDR3 sequence reads: CAWSPDRGETQYF. The CDR3 DNA reads as TGTGCCTGGAGTCCGGACAGGGGAGAGACCCAGTACTTC.

This clonotype was seen a single time. V usage is TRBV20-1 and J usage is TRBJ2-1; D call uncertain. In germline, CDR1 is DFQATT, CDR2 SNEGSKA (reference sequence). The V and J ends lost 6 bases and 6 bases respectively, with 12 bases between them. The CDR3 is 12 amino acids. CDR3 DNA: TGCAGTGCCCCGAGCCTCTCCAATGAGCAGTTCTTC. Protein product: CSAPSLSNEQFF.

This clonotype has a handful of counts. At one end, the junction sequence differs from germline, possibly due to a read error. The chain joins TRBV28 to TRBJ2-2, with TRBD2 as a possible D gene (6 bases). The CDR3 length is 14 residues. Germline CDR1 and CDR2: MDHEN and SYDVKM. The CDR3 DNA follows: TGTGCCAGCAGTTCGCCAGGGAACACCGGGGGGCTGTTTTTT. Amino acid sequence: CASSSPGNTGGLFF.

This clonotype has a count of ten or more. CDR3 sequence reads: CASSSQYEQYF. The DNA of the CDR3 is TGTGCCAGCAGCTCACAGTACGAGCAGTACTTC. The rearrangement uses TRBV3-1 and TRBJ2-7; D remains ambiguous. CDR3 length: 11 amino acids. Germline V lookup: CDR1 LGHDT, CDR2 YNNKEL (reference sequence). V gave up 5 bases and J gave up 4 bases, with 6 bases separating them.

This clonotype was observed many times. This rearrangement joins TRBV12-3 or TRBV12-4 to TRBJ1-4; 10 nucleotides align to TRBD1. J lost 8 bases, V lost 9 bases, and 6 bases had no gene match. The CDR3 totals 13 residues. The CDR3 DNA is TGTGCCAGTAGACAGGGGGCAAGGGAAAAACTGTTTTTT. It yields the protein CASRQGAREKLFF.

Only a few counts were recorded for this clonotype. The chain has TRBV5-1 and TRBJ1-1, with D possibly TRBD1 on 6 matching bases. CDR3 length equals 17 residues. Trimming stripped 0 bases from V and 0 bases from J, with 15 bases between. Germline CDR1 and CDR2: SGHRS and YFSETQ. In nucleotides, the CDR3 is TGCGCCAGCAGCTTGGTTGGGACAAGGGGGATGAACACTGAAGCTTTCTTT. Protein product: CASSLVGTRGMNTEAFF.